These 17 T cell receptor beta chains were all obtained from the same sample, sequenced in a study of identical twins. MiXCR, applied by TCRdb to the 5' RACE reads, yields one record per CDR3 protein. The data contain about 240,000 distinct CDR3 sequences, 9.5% to 15% of them seen just once; the ten biggest clones take up 3.5% to 5%. The sample was also linked to a second study, of yellow fever vaccine responses in identical twins.

Sequencing was carried out using memory (CD45RO+) T cells sorted from blood. The receptors were sampled from a woman aged 18-29 years in good health.

This clonotype has more than one count but fewer than ten. The DNA of the CDR3 is TGTGCCAGCAGCTTAGGGTTCCAGGCCCCGGTGGGCACAGATACGCAGTATTTT. As protein: CASSLGFQAPVGTDTQYF. The chain combines TRBV11-2 with TRBJ2-3; D is unresolved. The ends were cut back, 1 base at V and 1 base at J, with 18 bases in the middle. CDR3 length equals 18 residues. The germline V gene has CDR1 SGHAT and CDR2 FQNNGV.

This clonotype was seen ten or more times. The chain joins TRBV7-2 to TRBJ1-5; D gene uncertain. The CDR3 loop spans 14 amino acids. Per germline, CDR1 SGHTA and CDR2 FQGNSA. Deletions cut 2 bases from V and 4 bases from J, with 9 bases between. CDR3 DNA: TGTGCCAGCAGCTTAAAGGGCGGAAATCAGCCCCAGCATTTT. This codes for CASSLKGGNQPQHF.

This clonotype was found once. This chain connects TRBV14 to TRBJ2-7; 9 nucleotides agree with TRBD2. The V gene's germline CDR1 is SGHDN and CDR2 FVKESK. V shed 3 bases and J 1 base; nucleotides not matched to a gene: 4. This CDR3 is 15 amino acids long. CDR3 region: CASSQDLAGSYEQYF. The CDR3 DNA reads TGTGCCAGCAGCCAGGACCTAGCGGGGTCCTACGAGCAGTACTTC.

In this sample, this clonotype turned up once. A junction boundary mismatches the germline segment, possibly from a read error. The chain couples TRBV3-1 to TRBJ2-7, with TRBD2 matching 8 bases. The CDR3 sequence is 17 residues long. The germline V gene encodes CDR1 LGHDT and CDR2 YNNKEL (reference sequence). The CDR3: CACSQDHRGLVPDEQYF. The CDR3 nucleotides are TGTGCCTGCAGCCAAGACCATAGGGGACTAGTACCCGACGAGCAGTACTTC.

This clonotype was found a few times. This sequence joins TRBV4-3 and TRBJ2-7; D not certain. Trimming removed 0 bases from V and 0 bases from J, with 9 bases in between. CDR3 length equals 15 residues. Germline lookup yields CDR1 LGHNA and CDR2 YSLEER. The CDR3 DNA sequence: TGCGCCAGCAGCCAAGATTTTGATAGCTCCTACGAGCAGTACTTC. The encoded protein is CASSQDFDSSYEQYF.

The chain has TRBV18 and TRBJ2-7, with a weak D call TRBD2 (6 bases). CDR1 is KGHSH, CDR2 LQKENI, per germline. V was shortened by 2 bases and J by 7 bases, with 18 bases between the two germline ends. The CDR3 totals 15 residues. CDR3 in DNA: TGTGCCAGCTCACCAAGTAGCCAGGGAGGTCGAGAGCAGTACTTC. It yields the protein CASSPSSQGGREQYF.

The V and J genes are TRBV4-1 and TRBJ1-1, with 7 bases lining up with TRBD1. V shed 6 bases and J 7 bases; nucleotides not matched to a gene: 14. Per the germline V gene, CDR1 is MGHRA and CDR2 is YSYEKL. The CDR3 is made up of 15 amino acids. The CDR3 here is CASRLEQGRRGEAFF. Written as DNA, the CDR3 is TGCGCCAGCAGACTAGAACAGGGGAGGCGTGGTGAAGCTTTCTTT.

Notes on this clonotype: A read error may produce the germline difference seen at one junction end. This chain links TRBV20-1 with TRBJ2-1, with 12 bases matching TRBD2. The CDR3 runs to 16 residues. Per the germline V gene, CDR1 is DFQATT and CDR2 is SNEGSKA (reference sequence). CDR3 sequence reads: CSAFRLAGAVRNEQLF. In DNA, the CDR3 is TGCAGTGCTTTCCGACTAGCGGGAGCCGTTCGGAATGAGCAGTTATTC.

The J gene is TRBJ1-5, the V gene TRBV24-1; a possible D gene is TRBD1 (5 bases). CDR3 size: 15 residues. CDR1 KGHDR and CDR2 SFDVKD come from the germline V gene. V was clipped by 2 bases and J by 4 bases, with 11 bases between them. Here the CDR3 DNA reads TGTGCCACCAGTGATTCAGGGAGGAAGAATCAGCCCCAGCATTTT. As protein: CATSDSGRKNQPQHF.

A few counts support this clonotype. J is TRBJ2-7 and V is TRBV14; 7 bases agree with TRBD2. The ends lost 4 bases at V and 4 bases at J; junction bases unmatched: 10. CDR3 length: 15 residues. From germline, CDR1 is SGHDN and CDR2 FVKESK. The CDR3 nucleotides read TGTGCCAGCAGCCTGGGAGGGCAGGGAGGATACGAGCAGTACTTC. It encodes CASSLGGQGGYEQYF. Complete variable domain (other parts from reference TRBV14 and TRBJ2-7): EAGVTQFPSHSVIEKGQTVTLRCDPISGHDNLYWYRRVMGKEIKFLLHFVKESKQDESGMPNNRFLAERTGGTYSTLKVQPAELEDSGVYFCASSLGGQGGYEQYFGPGTRLTVT.

This clonotype was detected many times. The genes are TRBV9 and TRBJ2-3; TRBD1 matches 8 bases. The CDR3 length is 14 residues. Germline CDR1 reads SGDLS; CDR2 reads YYNGEE. The V gene end was trimmed by 4 bases and the J gene end by 3 bases; junction bases not matched to a gene: 4. Written as DNA, the CDR3 is TGTGCCAGCAGCCCACGACAGGGGACAGATACGCAGTATTTT. This encodes CASSPRQGTDTQYF. Full variable domain (rest looked up from reference TRBV9 and TRBJ2-3): DSGVTQTPKHLITATGQRVTLRCSPRSGDLSVYWYQQSLDQGLQFLIQYYNGEERAKGNILERFSAQQFPDLHSELNLSSLELGDSALYFCASSPRQGTDTQYFGPGTRLTVL.

There are a few counts of this clonotype. The chain employs TRBV12-3 or TRBV12-4 and TRBJ1-2; 8 nucleotides agree with TRBD1. CDR3 length: 13 amino acids. With V trimmed by 2 bases and J by 7 bases, 3 bases remained unmatched. Here the CDR3 reads CASSLQGALGYTF. In DNA form, the CDR3 reads TGTGCCAGCAGTTTACAGGGGGCGCTTGGCTACACCTTC.

The chain is built from TRBV11-1 and TRBJ1-6; D gene uncertain. The V end lost 5 bases, the J end lost 7 bases, and 15 bases lay between the germline ends. Germline-derived CDR1 and CDR2 are SGHAT and FQDESV (reference sequence). The CDR3 contains 15 residues. CDR3 amino acids: CASSTRTEKNSPLHF. CDR3 DNA sequence: TGTGCCAGCAGCACAAGGACGGAAAAGAATTCACCCCTCCACTTT. Full variable domain (remainder filled in from reference TRBV11-1 and TRBJ1-6): EAEVAQSPRYKITEKSQAVAFWCDPISGHATLYWYRQILGQGPELLVQFQDESVVDDSQLPKDRFSAERLKGVDSTLKIQPAELGDSAMYLCASSTRTEKNSPLHFGNGTRLTVT.

This clonotype occurred a few times. This chain links TRBV18 with TRBJ2-3; D remains unclear. Trimming removed 4 bases from V and 0 bases from J, with 14 bases in between. The CDR3 extends over 16 amino acids. Germline-derived CDR1 and CDR2 are KGHSH and LQKENI. The CDR3 sequence: CASSLFAGTSTDTQYF. DNA of the CDR3: TGTGCCAGCTCACTATTCGCAGGAACTAGCACAGATACGCAGTATTTT.

This chain joins TRBV5-1 and TRBJ1-2, with D hard to call. The CDR3 spans 11 residues. V gave up 0 bases and J gave up 14 bases, with 11 bases separating them. Germline-derived CDR1 and CDR2 are SGHRS and YFSETQ. This CDR3 is CASSLEEGKTF. DNA of the CDR3: TGCGCCAGCAGCTTGGAGGAGGGTAAAACCTTC.

This clonotype was seen ten or more times. The CDR3 spells CASRQKPGQGADEQFF. As DNA, the CDR3 is TGTGCCAGCAGACAAAAACCCGGACAGGGTGCTGATGAGCAGTTCTTC. The rearrangement joins TRBV3-1 to TRBJ2-1, with 8 positions matching TRBD1. V was pared by 6 bases and J by 8 bases, with 15 bases of the junction left unmatched. This CDR3 region has 16 residues. CDR1 is LGHDT and CDR2 is YNNKEL in the germline V gene (reference sequence).

V and J are TRBV5-6 and TRBJ2-7; no definite D call. This CDR3 has 12 amino acids. V shed 9 bases and J shed 4 bases, with 14 bases lying between them. Per the germline V gene, CDR1 is SGHDT and CDR2 is YYEEEE. CDR3 DNA: TGTGCCATGAGCCCAGGCCTTTACGAGCAGTACTTC. It yields the protein CAMSPGLYEQYF.